These T cell receptor beta chains were read from a single sample in a study of beta chain features in type 1 diabetes. Here immunoSEQ multiplex PCR was the method, and the copy in TCRdb shows in-frame clones only, minus some. The profile shows hundreds of thousands of clones, around 15% of them singletons. The sample taken for sequencing was naive CD4+ T cells from blood. The origin of the receptors is a man aged 18-30 years in good health. Both conserved end residues are part of each CDR3. A D gene is named only where the DNA matches it firmly. Clone size, where shown, is once, few, many, or a class for clones that have expanded.

size	V	J	D	DNA	CDR3
NA	TRBV29-1	TRBJ1-2	NA	TGCAGCGTTGGACCCAGGGCAGCGTATGGCTACACCTTC	CSVGPRAAYGYTF
NA	TRBV28	TRBJ2-6	NA	TGTGCCAGCAGTTTGGGGGGCTCTGGGGCCAACGTCCTGACTTTC	CASSLGGSGANVLTF
few	TRBV4-3	TRBJ2-3	TRBD2	TGCGCCAGCAGCCTCGGACTAGCGGGTATCCAAGGGGATACGCAGTATTTT	CASSLGLAGIQGDTQYF
few	TRBV13	TRBJ2-2	NA	TGTGCCAGCAGCTTCCCCCAAGGGGCCCCCGGGGAGCTGTTTTTT	CASSFPQGAPGELFF
NA	TRBV2	TRBJ1-4	TRBD1	TGTGCCAGCAGTGGTGGGACAGGTTACGAAAAACTGTTTTTT	CASSGGTGYEKLFF
few	TRBV10-3	TRBJ1-2	TRBD1	TGTGCCATCCCCGTAGGGCAGGGGGCTTATGGCTACACCTTC	CAIPVGQGAYGYTF
few	TRBV9	TRBJ2-5	TRBD2	TGTGCCAGCAGCGAAGCGGGGGGCTTGAGGGAGACCCAGTACTTC	CASSEAGGLRETQYF
few	TRBV28	TRBJ2-3	TRBD2	TGTGCCAGCAGTCTTCCGGGAGGAGCCGATACGCAGTATTTT	CASSLPGGADTQYF
few	TRBV15	TRBJ2-5	TRBD2	TGTGCCACCAGCAGGGGCGGACTAGCGGGAGTGGAGACCCAGTACTTC	CATSRGGLAGVETQYF
NA	TRBV28	TRBJ2-3	NA	TGTGCCAGCAGTTCCCCTGGGTCCACAGATACGCAGTATTTT	CASSSPGSTDTQYF
NA	TRBV7-7	TRBJ2-1	TRBD2	TGTGCTAGCAGCTCCAGCTCCGGGACTAGTTATGGCAATGAGCAGTTCTTC	CASSSSSGTSYGNEQFF
NA	TRBV7-2	TRBJ2-5	TRBD1	TGTGCCAGCAGCTTAGGGGTCTCGGCAGGGGGCGTGGAGACCCAGTACTTC	CASSLGVSAGGVETQYF
NA	TRBV28	TRBJ1-1	NA	TGTGCCAGCAGTTTAGGTGGGACCCCAAGATTGAACACTGAAGCTTTCTTT	CASSLGGTPRLNTEAFF
few	TRBV28	TRBJ1-5	NA	TGTGCCAGCACCCCTCTCGGACGAGAGAGCAATCAGCCCCAGCATTTT	CASTPLGRESNQPQHF
NA	TRBV20-1	TRBJ2-5	TRBD1	TGCAGTGCGGACAGGGTAGAGACCCAGTACTTC	CSADRVETQYF
NA	TRBV7-9	TRBJ2-1	TRBD2	TGTGCCAGCAGCTTAGAACCGCTAGCGGGAGGTCGGTTCTTC	CASSLEPLAGGRFF
once	TRBV28	TRBJ2-7	NA	TGTGCCAGCAGGTCTCTTACGGACGAGCAGTACTTC	CASRSLTDEQYF
few	TRBV7-2	TRBJ2-4	NA	TGTGCCAGCAGCCCCTCGTCTCGGGATCGGAACATTCAGTACTTC	CASSPSSRDRNIQYF
few	TRBV7-3	TRBJ2-2	NA	TGTGCCAGCAGCTTAAGAGGGACTGCGAACACCGGGGAGCTGTTTTTT	CASSLRGTANTGELFF
NA	TRBV25-1	TRBJ2-5	NA	TGTGCCAGCAGTGAAAATGGGCTGTACCAAGAGACCCAGTACTTC	CASSENGLYQETQYF
NA	TRBV15	TRBJ2-7	TRBD2	TGTGCCACCAGCAGTGCCCCGGGACTACCCTACGAGCAGTACTTC	CATSSAPGLPYEQYF
few	TRBV15	TRBJ1-1	TRBD1	TGTGCCACCAGCAGAGGGACAGGGAATATGGGCTCTGAAGCTTTCTTT	CATSRGTGNMGSEAFF
NA	TRBV18	TRBJ1-2	TRBD1	TGTGCCAGCTCCTACGGGACAGGGTCCCTTAACTATGGCTACACCTTC	CASSYGTGSLNYGYTF
NA	TRBV30	TRBJ1-2	NA	TGTGCCCAAGACGATCGGGGCTGCTATGGCTACACCTTC	CAQDDRGCYGYTF
NA	TRBV10-3	TRBJ2-7	TRBD1	TGTGCCATCACCAGAGACAGGGACCTCTACGGGCAGTACTTC	CAITRDRDLYGQYF
NA	TRBV6-6	TRBJ2-2	NA	TGTGCCAGCAGTTACTCGGGACTTTACACCGGGGAGCTGTTTTTT	CASSYSGLYTGELFF
NA	TRBV30	TRBJ1-5	NA	TGTGCCTGGAGTTTAAAAAGCAATCAGCCCCAGCATTTT	CAWSLKSNQPQHF
NA	TRBV29-1	TRBJ1-4	NA	TGCAGCGTTGTGGGACCAACTAATGAAAAACTGTTTTTT	CSVVGPTNEKLFF
few	TRBV5-1	TRBJ2-7	TRBD2	TGCGCCAGCAGCCCAAGCGGGAGCCACGAGCAGTACTTC	CASSPSGSHEQYF